Listed below are T cell receptor beta chains from one sample, sequenced in a study of T cells in Graves' hyperthyroidism and ophthalmopathy. TCRdb re-analysed the multiplex PCR reads in MiXCR, keeping a single row per CDR3 protein. The sample consists of 400,000 to 600,000 distinct CDR3 sequences, less than 25% of them appearing once. The sequenced sample consisted of blood. These receptors were obtained from a man aged 18 to 29 with Graves' hyperthyroidism. Each CDR3 is given with its conserved first and last residue. Each record gives: clone size, V gene, D gene, J gene, CDR3 DNA, CDR3 protein. The D gene is left open where the match is weak. Rows give clone size only sometimes, using once, few, many, or a class for an expanded clone.

many,TRBV12-3/TRBV12-4,TRBD1,TRBJ1-1,TGTGCCAGCAGTTCAGACAGGGGGAGATCTTTCTTT,CASSSDRGRSFF
many,TRBV28,.,TRBJ2-7,TGTGCCAGCAGTCCTGTTACGACGACATACGAGCAGTACTTC,CASSPVTTTYEQYF
many,TRBV28,.,TRBJ1-5,TGTGCCAGCAGTCCCAGCCCACGCACCAGCAATCAGCCCCAGCATTTT,CASSPSPRTSNQPQHF
many,TRBV27,.,TRBJ1-5,TGTGCCAGCAGTCCCCTGGGGGGCAGGCCCCAGCATTTT,CASSPLGGRPQHF
.,TRBV12-3/TRBV12-4,TRBD1,TRBJ1-1,TGTGCCAGCAGTTTCGGGAGGGGGCCATCTCTGAACACTGAAGCTTTCTTT,CASSFGRGPSLNTEAFF
many,TRBV6-1,.,TRBJ1-1,TGTGCCAGCAGAAAATGGACAGCTACTCAAGGAGCTGAAGCTTTCTTT,CASRKWTATQGAEAFF
.,TRBV6-1,.,TRBJ1-1,TGTGCCAGCAGTGGGGGGACGTCGGGGAGCCCTGAAGCTTTCTTT,CASSGGTSGSPEAFF
.,TRBV28,.,TRBJ2-7,TGTGCCAGCAGTGCGGGACCCCTCTTCCTAGCCTACGAGCAGTACTTC,CASSAGPLFLAYEQYF
many,TRBV7-8,.,TRBJ2-7,TGTGCCAGCAGCTTAGGCACGGGCCAGGGGTACGAGCAGTACTTC,CASSLGTGQGYEQYF
.,TRBV6-2/TRBV6-3,.,TRBJ1-2,TGTGCCAGCAGTTACCGAGGACAGAACTATGGCTACACCTTC,CASSYRGQNYGYTF
.,TRBV2,.,TRBJ1-1,TGTGCCGGGACCCAAGGGGAAGACACTGAAGCTTTCTTT,CAGTQGEDTEAFF
many,TRBV12-3/TRBV12-4,.,TRBJ1-1,TGTGCCAGCAGTTTTTCATGGTCAGTGAACACTGAAGCTTTCTTT,CASSFSWSVNTEAFF
.,TRBV6-2/TRBV6-3,.,TRBJ1-5,TGTGCCAGCAGTTATTCTCGCCGTGGGCTGTATAGCAATCAGCCCCAGCATTTT,CASSYSRRGLYSNQPQHF
.,TRBV29-1,.,TRBJ2-5,TGCAGCGTTGAAGGAACAGAGACCCAGTACTTC,CSVEGTETQYF
.,TRBV14,.,TRBJ1-3,TGTGCCAGCAGCCCTACCTGGGGAAACACCATATATTTT,CASSPTWGNTIYF
.,TRBV24-1,.,TRBJ1-5,TGTGCCACCAGTGATTCCAGGGTACGGAATCAGCCCCAGCATTTT,CATSDSRVRNQPQHF
few,TRBV5-4,TRBD2,TRBJ2-7,TGTGCCAGCAGCCCCAAGACTAGCGGGTTTCAGTACGAGCAGTACTTC,CASSPKTSGFQYEQYF
.,TRBV11-2,.,TRBJ2-6,TGTGCCAGCTTCAAAAGGGCTAAAGAATCGGGCTCTGGGGCCAACGTCCTGACTTTC,CASFKRAKESGSGANVLTF
many,TRBV27,.,TRBJ1-5,TGTGCCAGCAGTTTATCGGTCGGGGGAGGGCAGCCCCAGCATTTT,CASSLSVGGGQPQHF
many,TRBV29-1,TRBD1,TRBJ2-5,TGCAGCGCGGGACAGGGGCGGAAGACCCAGTACTTC,CSAGQGRKTQYF
.,TRBV19,TRBD1,TRBJ1-1,TGTGCCAGTAGTCCAGGGACAGGGGTCATTGAAGCTTTCTTT,CASSPGTGVIEAFF
many,TRBV19,.,TRBJ1-5,TGTGCCAGTACCCCCCCGCCAGGGGCCAATCAGCCCCAGCATTTT,CASTPPPGANQPQHF
few,TRBV9,TRBD2,TRBJ2-7,TGTGCCAGCAGCGTAGTCGGCGGGAGGTGCGAGCAGTACTTC,CASSVVGGRCEQYF
many,TRBV10-2,TRBD1,TRBJ2-2,TGCGCCAGTTCGACAGGGGTGAACACCGGGGAGCTGTTTTTT,CASSTGVNTGELFF
many,TRBV6-1,TRBD1,TRBJ2-7,TGTGCCAGCAGTGCAAGCGACAGGGGTCAGTACGAGCAGTACTTC,CASSASDRGQYEQYF
.,TRBV28,.,TRBJ2-7,TGTGCCAGCAGTTTTAGCGGGACAGCGACCGGGTACGAGCAGTACTTC,CASSFSGTATGYEQYF
.,TRBV12-3/TRBV12-4,.,TRBJ2-2,TGTGCCAGCAGTTTTCAGCGGAGGACCGGGGAGCTGTTTTTT,CASSFQRRTGELFF
.,TRBV20-1,TRBD2,TRBJ2-5,TGCAGTGCAATAGCGGGGGTAACCCAAGAGACCCAGTACTTC,CSAIAGVTQETQYF
many,TRBV7-2,.,TRBJ2-7,TGTGCCAGCAGCTTCTCCCGGACAACCTACGAGCAGTACTTC,CASSFSRTTYEQYF
.,TRBV2,TRBD2,TRBJ2-7,TGTGCCAGCAGTGAACTGACTAGCGGAAGCTCCTACGAGCAGTACTTC,CASSELTSGSSYEQYF
many,TRBV12-5,.,TRBJ1-5,TGTGCTAGTGGAAGGGGAGTGGACCAGCCCCAGCATTTT,CASGRGVDQPQHF
few,TRBV6-2/TRBV6-3,.,TRBJ1-1,TGTGCCAGCATCAACCCACGGGGGCCCACCACTGAAGCTTTCTTT,CASINPRGPTTEAFF
few,TRBV27,TRBD1,TRBJ2-7,TGTGCCAGCAGTTTCAGGGACAGGTGCACCTACGAGCAGTACTTC,CASSFRDRCTYEQYF
few,TRBV5-1,TRBD1,TRBJ2-7,TGCGCCAGCAGCTTAGGACAGGGGACCCTTCGGCAGTACTTC,CASSLGQGTLRQYF
.,TRBV24-1,TRBD1,TRBJ2-2,TGTGCCACCAGTGACACGACAGGGGAAGAAAACACCGGGGAGCTGTTTTTT,CATSDTTGEENTGELFF
many,TRBV2,TRBD1,TRBJ1-1,TGTGCCAGCAGGGGGGGACAGGGTAACACTGAAGCTTTCTTT,CASRGGQGNTEAFF
many,TRBV20-1,.,TRBJ2-5,TGCAGTGCTAGTTCAGAGACCCAGTACTTC,CSASSETQYF
few,TRBV11-2,.,TRBJ2-7,TGTGCCAGCAGCTTAGTGATTCGGGACAAGGGTTACTACGAGCAGTACTTC,CASSLVIRDKGYYEQYF